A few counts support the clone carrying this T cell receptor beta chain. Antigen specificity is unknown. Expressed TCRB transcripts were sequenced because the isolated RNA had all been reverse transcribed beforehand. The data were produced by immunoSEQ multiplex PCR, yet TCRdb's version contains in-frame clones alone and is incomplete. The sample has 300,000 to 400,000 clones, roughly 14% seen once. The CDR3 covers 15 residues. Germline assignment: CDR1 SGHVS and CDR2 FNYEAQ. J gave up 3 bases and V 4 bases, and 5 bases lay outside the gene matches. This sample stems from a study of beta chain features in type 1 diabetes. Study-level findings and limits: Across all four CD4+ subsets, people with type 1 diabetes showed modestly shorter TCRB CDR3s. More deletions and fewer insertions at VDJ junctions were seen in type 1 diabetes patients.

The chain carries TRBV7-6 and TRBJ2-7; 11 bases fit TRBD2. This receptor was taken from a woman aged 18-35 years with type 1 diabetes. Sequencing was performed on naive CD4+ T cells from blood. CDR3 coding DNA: TGTGCCAGCAGCTCCGGACTAGCGGGTTTCTACGAGCAGTACTTC. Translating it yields CASSSGLAGFYEQYF.